The next 11 T cell receptor beta chains were all read from a single sample in a study of glioma-infiltrating T cells. Amplification of TCR alpha and beta CDR3 regions from RNA used iRepertoire nested multiplex PCR. TCRdb called the multiplex PCR reads again in MiXCR, with one record for every CDR3 protein. Here the sample spans under 150,000 distinct CDR3 sequences, around a quarter being singletons. Material: glioma tissue, nonneoplastic brain tissue, or PBMCs (not recorded which). Receptors originate from a human donor with low-grade glioma or glioblastoma, undergoing nonglioma brain surgery, or in good health (not recorded which).

V usage is TRBV25-1 and J usage is TRBJ1-1, with D unclear. Germline CDR1 MGHDK, CDR2 SYGVNS. The CDR3 contains 13 residues. Deletions cut 2 bases from V and 9 bases from J, with 13 bases between. The CDR3 DNA reads as TGTGCCAGCAGTGAAGGCCCCACCGCTAAAGCTTTCTTT. Its translation: CASSEGPTAKAFF.

In this sample, this clonotype turned up a few times. The rearrangement joins TRBV2 to TRBJ1-1, with a possible D match to TRBD1 (6 bases). Germline CDR1 reads SNHLY; CDR2 reads FYNNEI. The CDR3 has 12 residues. Trimming left V 10 bases short and J 2 bases short, with 11 bases between. The CDR3 protein is CAIKGGNTEAFF. The DNA for the CDR3 is TGTGCCATCAAGGGGGGAAACACTGAAGCTTTCTTT.

This clonotype was seen a handful of times. The rearrangement joins TRBV6-1 to TRBJ2-1; no reliable D call. Germline V CDR1 and CDR2: MNHNS, SASEGT. The CDR3 loop spans 12 amino acids. Between the trimmed V and J ends, which lost 2 bases and 13 bases, there was a span of 12 bases. CDR3 sequence reads: CASSELSWQQFF. The CDR3, as DNA: TGTGCCAGCAGTGAACTATCGTGGCAACAGTTCTTC.

The chain is built from TRBV7-8 and TRBJ2-3; unclear D gene. CDR1 and CDR2 from the germline V gene are SGHVS and FQNEAQ. The CDR3 runs to 13 residues. V dropped 5 bases and J dropped 4 bases, with 10 bases sitting between them. The CDR3 bases are TGTGCCAGCAGCCCCAGGAACGCAGATACGCAGTATTTT. It is translated as CASSPRNADTQYF.

This chain connects TRBV6-1 to TRBJ1-6, with 8 positions matching TRBD1. Germline CDR1 MNHNS, CDR2 SASEGT. The CDR3 consists of 14 residues. V lost 10 bases, J lost 4 bases, and 6 bases stayed unmatched. Here the CDR3 reads CATWTGQYNSPLHF. In DNA, the CDR3 is TGTGCCACCTGGACAGGGCAATATAATTCACCCCTCCACTTT.

The chain is built from TRBV4-1 and TRBJ2-3, with TRBD2 identical over 8 bases. Germline trimming cut 0 bases from V and 1 base from J; bases unmatched to any gene: 3. Looked up from germline, CDR1 is MGHRA and CDR2 is YSYEKL. This CDR3 has 16 amino acids. The CDR3 region has the DNA TGCGCCAGCAGCCAAGATACGGGACTAGGCACAGATACGCAGTATTTT. Translation: CASSQDTGLGTDTQYF.

This clonotype was detected a few times. V and J are TRBV12-3 or TRBV12-4 and TRBJ1-2; 9 positions match TRBD1. This CDR3 region has 15 residues. V shed 6 bases, J shed 1 base, and the junction held 6 bases outside the gene matches. The CDR3 reads CASSQQGANNYGYTF. The CDR3 nucleotides read TGTGCCAGCAGCCAACAGGGGGCGAATAACTATGGCTACACCTTC.

The chain links TRBV6-2 or TRBV6-3 to TRBJ2-7; 7 bases align to TRBD2. Germline V gene lookup returns CDR1 MNHEY and CDR2 SVGEGT. The CDR3 is 15 amino acids. J gave up 4 bases and V 0 bases, and 6 bases lay outside the gene matches. The CDR3, as DNA: TGTGCCAGCAGTTACTCGAGGTCTAGCGGTTACGAGCAGTACGTC. Protein product: CASSYSRSSGYEQYV.

In this sample, this clonotype turned up many times. CDR3: CASSSGWGTQYF. As DNA, the CDR3 is TGTGCCAGCAGCTCCGGATGGGGTACGCAGTATTTT. The rearrangement links TRBV7-2 to TRBJ2-3; D gene ambiguous. CDR1 and CDR2 from the germline V gene are SGHTA and FQGNSA. The CDR3 totals 12 residues. V was trimmed by 4 bases and J by 8 bases, leaving 10 bases between them. Full variable domain (missing parts from reference TRBV7-2 and TRBJ2-3): GAGVSQSPSNKVTEKGKDVELRCDPISGHTALYWYRQSLGQGLEFLIYFQGNSAPDKSGLPSDRFSAERTGGSVSTLTIQRTQQEDSAVYLCASSSGWGTQYFGPGTRLTVL.

This clonotype has more than one count but fewer than ten. The chain combines TRBV18 with TRBJ1-6, with D possibly matching TRBD1 (5 bases). Germline-derived CDR1 and CDR2 are KGHSH and LQKENI. The CDR3 is 15 residues long. V was cut by 0 bases and J by 10 bases, with 13 bases left in between. CDR3 region: CASSPPKGTGSPLHF. DNA of the CDR3: TGTGCCAGCTCACCACCCAAAGGGACCGGCTCACCCCTCCACTTT.

This sequence joins TRBV7-2 and TRBJ2-7; tentatively, D is TRBD1 (5 bases). Trimming took 6 bases from V and 1 from J, leaving 13 bases between them. CDR1 is SGHTA, CDR2 FQGNSA, per germline. The CDR3 is 14 amino acids. The CDR3 reads CASRLLRESYEQYV. The CDR3 DNA reads as TGTGCCAGCAGGCTACTCAGGGAATCCTACGAGCAGTACGTC.